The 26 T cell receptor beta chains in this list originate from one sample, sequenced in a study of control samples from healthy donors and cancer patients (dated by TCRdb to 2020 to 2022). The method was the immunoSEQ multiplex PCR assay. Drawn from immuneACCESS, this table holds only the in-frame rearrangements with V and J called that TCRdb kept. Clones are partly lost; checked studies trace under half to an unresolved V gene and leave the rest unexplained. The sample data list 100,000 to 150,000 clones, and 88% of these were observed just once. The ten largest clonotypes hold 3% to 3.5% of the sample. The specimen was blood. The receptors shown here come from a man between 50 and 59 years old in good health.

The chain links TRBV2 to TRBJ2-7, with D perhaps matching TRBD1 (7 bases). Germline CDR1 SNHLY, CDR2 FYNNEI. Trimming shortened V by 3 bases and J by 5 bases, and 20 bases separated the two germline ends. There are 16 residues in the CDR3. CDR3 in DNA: TGTGCCAGCAGTGAGGGTCAGGGGGGCATGTCAGACGAGCAGTACTTC. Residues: CASSEGQGGMSDEQYF. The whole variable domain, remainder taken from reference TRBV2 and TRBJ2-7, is EPEVTQTPSHQVTQMGQEVILRCVPISNHLYFYWYRQILGQKVEFLVSFYNNEISEKSEIFDDQFSVERPDGSNFTLKIRSTKLEDSAMYFCASSEGQGGMSDEQYFGPGTRLTVT.

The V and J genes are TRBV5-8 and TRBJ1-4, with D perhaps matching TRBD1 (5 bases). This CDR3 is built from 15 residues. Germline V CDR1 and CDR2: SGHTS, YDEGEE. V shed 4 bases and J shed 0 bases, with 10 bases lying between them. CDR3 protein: CASSRSGATNEKLFF. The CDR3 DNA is TGTGCCAGCAGCCGCTCGGGGGCAACTAATGAAAAACTGTTTTTT. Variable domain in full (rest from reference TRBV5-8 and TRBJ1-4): EAGVTQSPTHLIKTRGQQATLRCSPISGHTSVYWYQQALGLGLQFLLWYDEGEERNRGNFPPRFSGRQFPNYSSELNVNALELEDSALYLCASSRSGATNEKLFFGSGTQLSVL.

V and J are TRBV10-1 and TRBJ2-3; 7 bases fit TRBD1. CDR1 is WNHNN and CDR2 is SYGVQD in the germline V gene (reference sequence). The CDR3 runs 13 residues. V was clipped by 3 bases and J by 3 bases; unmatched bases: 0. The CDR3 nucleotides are TGCGCCAGCAGTGACAGGGGGACAGATACGCAGTATTTT. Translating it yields CASSDRGTDTQYF.

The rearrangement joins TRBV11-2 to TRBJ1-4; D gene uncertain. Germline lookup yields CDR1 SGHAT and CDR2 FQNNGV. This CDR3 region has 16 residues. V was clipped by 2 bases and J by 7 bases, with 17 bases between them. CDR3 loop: CASSLPEGSQFEKLFF. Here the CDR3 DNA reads TGTGCCAGCAGCTTACCCGAAGGGAGTCAGTTTGAAAAACTGTTTTTT. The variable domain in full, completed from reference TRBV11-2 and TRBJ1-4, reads EAGVAQSPRYKIIEKRQSVAFWCNPISGHATLYWYQQILGQGPKLLIQFQNNGVVDDSQLPKDRFSAERLKGVDSTLKIQPAKLEDSAVYLCASSLPEGSQFEKLFFGSGTQLSVL.

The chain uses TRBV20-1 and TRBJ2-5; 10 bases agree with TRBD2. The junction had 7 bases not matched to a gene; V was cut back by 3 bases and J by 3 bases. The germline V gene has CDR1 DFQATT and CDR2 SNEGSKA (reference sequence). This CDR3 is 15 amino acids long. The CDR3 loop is CSASPLAGPKETQYF. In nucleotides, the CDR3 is TGCAGTGCTAGTCCACTAGCGGGGCCTAAAGAGACCCAGTACTTC.

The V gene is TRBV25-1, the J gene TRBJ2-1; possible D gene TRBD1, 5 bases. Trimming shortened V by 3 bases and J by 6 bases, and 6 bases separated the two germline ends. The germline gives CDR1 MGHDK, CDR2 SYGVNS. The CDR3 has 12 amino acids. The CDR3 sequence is CASSDRVNEQFF. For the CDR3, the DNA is TGTGCCAGCAGTGACAGGGTCAATGAGCAGTTCTTC.

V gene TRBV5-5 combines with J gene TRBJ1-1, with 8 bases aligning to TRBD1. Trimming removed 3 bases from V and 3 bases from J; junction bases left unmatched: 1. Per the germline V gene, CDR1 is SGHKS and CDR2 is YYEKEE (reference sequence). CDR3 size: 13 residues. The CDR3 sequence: CASSSQGDTEAFF. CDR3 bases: TGTGCCAGCAGCTCACAGGGGGACACTGAAGCTTTCTTT.

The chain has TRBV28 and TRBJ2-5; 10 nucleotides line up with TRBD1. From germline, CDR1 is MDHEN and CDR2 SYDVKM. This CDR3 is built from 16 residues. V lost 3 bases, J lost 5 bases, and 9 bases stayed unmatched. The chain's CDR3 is CASSFASGTGDETQYF. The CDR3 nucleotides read TGTGCCAGCAGTTTTGCCTCCGGGACAGGGGATGAGACCCAGTACTTC.

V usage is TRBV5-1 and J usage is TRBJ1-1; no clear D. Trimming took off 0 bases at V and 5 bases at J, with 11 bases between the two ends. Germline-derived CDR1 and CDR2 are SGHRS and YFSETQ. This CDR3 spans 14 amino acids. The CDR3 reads CASSLDRVGTEAFF. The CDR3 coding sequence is TGCGCCAGCAGCTTGGACCGGGTTGGGACTGAAGCTTTCTTT.

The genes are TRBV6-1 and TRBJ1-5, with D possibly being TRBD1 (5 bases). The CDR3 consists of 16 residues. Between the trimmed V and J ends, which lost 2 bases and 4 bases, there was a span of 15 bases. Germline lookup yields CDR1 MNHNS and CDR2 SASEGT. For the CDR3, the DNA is TGTGCCAGCAGTGAAATGGGTCACCAGGGAAATCAGCCCCAGCATTTT. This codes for CASSEMGHQGNQPQHF.

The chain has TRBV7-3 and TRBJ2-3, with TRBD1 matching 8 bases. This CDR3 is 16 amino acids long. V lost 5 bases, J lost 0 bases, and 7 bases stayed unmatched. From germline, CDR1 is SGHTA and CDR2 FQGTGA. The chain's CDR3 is CASSEDRGLSTDTQYF. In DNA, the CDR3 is TGTGCCAGCAGCGAAGACAGGGGACTTAGCACAGATACGCAGTATTTT.

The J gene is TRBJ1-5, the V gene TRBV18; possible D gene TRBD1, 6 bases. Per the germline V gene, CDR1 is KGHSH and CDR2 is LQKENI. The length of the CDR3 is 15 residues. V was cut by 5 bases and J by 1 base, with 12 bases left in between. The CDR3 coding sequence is TGTGCCAGCTCAGAGAAACAGGGCAGCAATCAGCCCCAGCATTTT. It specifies CASSEKQGSNQPQHF. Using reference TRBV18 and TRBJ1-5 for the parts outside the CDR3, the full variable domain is NAGVMQNPRHLVRRRGQEARLRCSPMKGHSHVYWYRQLPEEGLKFMVYLQKENIIDESGMPKERFSAEFPKEGPSILRIQQVVRGDSAAYFCASSEKQGSNQPQHFGDGTRLSIL.

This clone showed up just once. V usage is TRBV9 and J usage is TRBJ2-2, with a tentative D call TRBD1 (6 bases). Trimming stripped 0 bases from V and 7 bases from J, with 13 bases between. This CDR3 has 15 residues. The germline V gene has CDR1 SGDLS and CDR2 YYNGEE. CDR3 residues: CASSVVWGPGGELFF. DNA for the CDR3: TGTGCCAGCAGCGTAGTATGGGGGCCGGGCGGGGAGCTGTTTTTT.

In nucleotides, the CDR3 is TGCGCCAGCAGAGAGCAGGCGTCCTCCCGGGCTGAAGCTTTCTTT. Translated: CASREQASSRAEAFF. The chain is built from TRBV23-1 and TRBJ1-1; no clear D gene. TRBV23-1 is marked as an open reading frame, function uncertain. This CDR3 spans 15 amino acids. The V end lost 6 bases, the J end lost 6 bases, and 20 bases lay between the germline ends.

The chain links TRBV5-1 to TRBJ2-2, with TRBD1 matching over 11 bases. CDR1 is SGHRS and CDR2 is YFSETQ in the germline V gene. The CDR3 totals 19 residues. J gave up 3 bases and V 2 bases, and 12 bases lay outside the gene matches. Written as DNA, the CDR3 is TGCGCCAGCAGCTTCACTTCACTTGGACAGGGGGCTTACACCGGGGAGCTGTTTTTT. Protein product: CASSFTSLGQGAYTGELFF.

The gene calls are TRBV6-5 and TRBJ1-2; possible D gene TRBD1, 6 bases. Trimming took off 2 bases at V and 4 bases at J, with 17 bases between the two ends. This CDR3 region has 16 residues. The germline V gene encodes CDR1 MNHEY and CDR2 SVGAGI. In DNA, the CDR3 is TGTGCCAGCAGTTACACTAGGACAGCGAACTTCTATGGCTACACCTTC. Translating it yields CASSYTRTANFYGYTF.

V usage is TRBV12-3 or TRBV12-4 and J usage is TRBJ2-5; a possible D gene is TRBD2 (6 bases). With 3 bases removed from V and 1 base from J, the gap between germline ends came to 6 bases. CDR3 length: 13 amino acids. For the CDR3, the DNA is TGTGCCAGCAGTTTTAGCGGCCAAGAGACCCAGTACTTC. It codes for CASSFSGQETQYF.

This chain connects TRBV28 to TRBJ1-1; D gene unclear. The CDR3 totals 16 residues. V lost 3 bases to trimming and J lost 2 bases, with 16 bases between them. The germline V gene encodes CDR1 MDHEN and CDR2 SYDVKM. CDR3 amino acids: CASSFLLIVDNTEAFF. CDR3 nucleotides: TGTGCCAGCAGTTTCCTTCTTATAGTGGATAACACTGAAGCTTTCTTT. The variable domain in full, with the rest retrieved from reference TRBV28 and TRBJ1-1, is DVKVTQSSRYLVKRTGEKVFLECVQDMDHENMFWYRQDPGLGLRLIYFSYDVKMKEKGDIPEGYSVSREKKERFSLILESASTNQTSMYLCASSFLLIVDNTEAFFGQGTRLTVV.

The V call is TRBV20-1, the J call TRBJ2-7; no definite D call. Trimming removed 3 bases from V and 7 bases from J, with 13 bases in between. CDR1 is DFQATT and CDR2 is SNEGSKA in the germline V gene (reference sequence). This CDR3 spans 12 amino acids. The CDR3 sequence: CSASPQNPEQYF. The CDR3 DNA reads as TGCAGTGCTAGTCCTCAAAATCCGGAGCAGTACTTC.

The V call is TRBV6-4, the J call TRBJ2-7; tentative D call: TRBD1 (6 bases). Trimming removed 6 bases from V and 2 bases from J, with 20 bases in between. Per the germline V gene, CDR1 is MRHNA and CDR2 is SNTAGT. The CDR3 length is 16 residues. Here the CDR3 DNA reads TGTGCCAGCAGGCCGGTGTTGCCAGGGGATCCCTACGAGCAGTACTTC. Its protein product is CASRPVLPGDPYEQYF.

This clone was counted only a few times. In DNA, the CDR3 is TGTGCCAGCAGCTTTAATGGAGGGAGGGGTAATGGCTACACCTTC. It is translated as CASSFNGGRGNGYTF. V is TRBV7-2 and J is TRBJ1-2; TRBD1 is a possible D gene (5 bases). Germline values: CDR1 SGHTA, CDR2 FQGNSA. The germline V and J ends were trimmed by 3 bases and 6 bases, with 17 bases remaining between them. This CDR3 is 15 amino acids long.

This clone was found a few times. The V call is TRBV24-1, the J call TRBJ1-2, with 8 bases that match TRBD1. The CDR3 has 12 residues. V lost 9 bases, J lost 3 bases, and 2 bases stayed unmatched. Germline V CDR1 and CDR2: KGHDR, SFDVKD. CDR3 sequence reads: CATQGADYGYTF. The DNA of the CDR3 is TGTGCCACCCAGGGGGCGGACTATGGCTACACCTTC.

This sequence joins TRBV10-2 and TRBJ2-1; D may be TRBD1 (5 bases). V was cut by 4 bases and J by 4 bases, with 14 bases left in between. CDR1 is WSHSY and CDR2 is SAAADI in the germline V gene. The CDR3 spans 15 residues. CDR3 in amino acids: CASSAQGSLYNEQFF. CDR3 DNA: TGCGCCAGCAGTGCGCAGGGATCTCTATACAATGAGCAGTTCTTC.

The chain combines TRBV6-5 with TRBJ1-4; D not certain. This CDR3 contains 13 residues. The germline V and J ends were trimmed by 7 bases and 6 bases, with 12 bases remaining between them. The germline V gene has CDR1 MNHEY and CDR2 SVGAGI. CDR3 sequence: CASKNGVHEKLFF. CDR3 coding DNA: TGTGCCAGCAAGAATGGGGTCCATGAAAAACTGTTTTTT.

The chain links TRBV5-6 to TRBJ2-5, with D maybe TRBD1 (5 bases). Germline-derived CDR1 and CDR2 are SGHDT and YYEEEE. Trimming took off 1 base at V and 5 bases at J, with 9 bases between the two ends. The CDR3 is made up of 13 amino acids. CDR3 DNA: TGTGCCAGCAGCTTGAGGGGCCGGGAGACCCAGTACTTC. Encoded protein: CASSLRGRETQYF.

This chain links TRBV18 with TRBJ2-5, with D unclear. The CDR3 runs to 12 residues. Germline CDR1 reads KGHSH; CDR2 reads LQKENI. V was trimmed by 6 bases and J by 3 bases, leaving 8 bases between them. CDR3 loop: CASSGQKETQYF. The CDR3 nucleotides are TGTGCCAGCTCTGGGCAGAAAGAGACCCAGTACTTC.